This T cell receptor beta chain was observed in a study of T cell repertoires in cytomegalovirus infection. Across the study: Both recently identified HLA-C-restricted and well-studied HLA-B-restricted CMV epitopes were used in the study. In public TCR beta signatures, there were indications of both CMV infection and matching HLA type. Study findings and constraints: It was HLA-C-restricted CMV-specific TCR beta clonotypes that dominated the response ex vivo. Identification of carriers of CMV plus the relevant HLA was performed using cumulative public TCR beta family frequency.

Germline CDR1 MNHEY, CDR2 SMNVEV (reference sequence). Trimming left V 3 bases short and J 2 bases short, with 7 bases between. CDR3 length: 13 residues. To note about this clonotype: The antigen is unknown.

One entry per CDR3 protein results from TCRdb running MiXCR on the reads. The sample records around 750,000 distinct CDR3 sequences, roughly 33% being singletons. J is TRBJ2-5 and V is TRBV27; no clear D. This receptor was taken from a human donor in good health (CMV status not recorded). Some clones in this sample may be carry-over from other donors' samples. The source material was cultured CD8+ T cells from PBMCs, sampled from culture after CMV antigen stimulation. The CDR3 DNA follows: TGTGCCAGCAGTTTGAGCTGGCAAGAGACCCAGTACTTC. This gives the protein CASSLSWQETQYF.